The 12 T cell receptor beta chains below all came from one sample that was sequenced in a study of glioma-infiltrating T cells after dendritic cell vaccination. Sequencing was performed with immunoSEQ multiplex PCR; in TCRdb, only in-frame clones are kept and a portion is missing. The table records approximately 100,000 clones, roughly 81% of them present only once. Sample: blood, taken before dendritic cell vaccination. These receptors were collected from a human donor with glioblastoma.

This clone has just a few counts. The rearrangement joins TRBV6-4 to TRBJ1-2; D remains unclear. CDR1 MRHNA and CDR2 SNTAGT come from the germline V gene. The V end lost 6 bases, the J end lost 6 bases, and 11 bases lay between the germline ends. The CDR3 consists of 12 residues. The DNA for the CDR3 is TGTGCCAGCAGAGGACTCCTGGATGGCTACACCTTC. Its translation is CASRGLLDGYTF.

The chain joins TRBV5-4 to TRBJ1-5; 9 bases match TRBD1. From germline, CDR1 is SGHNT and CDR2 YYREEE (reference sequence). V gave up 0 bases and J gave up 5 bases; unmatched junction bases: 3. The CDR3 is 15 residues long. CDR3 loop: CASSLGTGDDQPQHF. As DNA, the CDR3 is TGTGCCAGCAGCTTGGGGACAGGGGATGATCAGCCCCAGCATTTT.

The CDR3 nucleotides read TGTGCCAGCAGTTTATCCGGGGTCGACGAGCAGTACTTC. It specifies CASSLSGVDEQYF. This chain links TRBV27 with TRBJ2-7; D is possibly TRBD2 (5 bases). Between the trimmed V and J ends, which lost 0 bases and 5 bases, there was a span of 8 bases. This CDR3 spans 13 amino acids. CDR1 and CDR2 (germline): MNHEY, SMNVEV (reference sequence).

V and J are TRBV18 and TRBJ2-5; 13 bases match TRBD2. Looked up from germline, CDR1 is KGHSH and CDR2 is LQKENI. V lost 6 bases and J lost 2; bases outside the gene matches: 3. The CDR3 extends over 15 amino acids. The CDR3 protein is CASSLGLAGQETQYF. The CDR3, as DNA: TGTGCCAGCTCCCTGGGACTAGCGGGGCAAGAGACCCAGTACTTC.

As for this clone: This CDR3 is also generated by other DNA sequences in the sample. This chain joins TRBV7-2 and TRBJ2-5; 9 positions agree with TRBD2. Unmatched junction bases numbered 3, after V lost 2 bases and J lost 5 bases. The germline gives CDR1 SGHTA, CDR2 FQGNSA. This CDR3 has 14 residues. CDR3 nucleotides: TGTGCCAGCAGCTTAAGCGGGGGGCTTGAGACCCAGTACTTC. Protein: CASSLSGGLETQYF.

In its sample, this clone was seen once. V usage is TRBV2 and J usage is TRBJ2-3; 8 bases are shared with TRBD2. Germline V gene data show CDR1 as SNHLY and CDR2 as FYNNEI. V gave up 8 bases and J gave up 4 bases; unmatched junction bases: 11. The CDR3 consists of 15 residues. The CDR3 spells CASPLNRGGSDTQYF. The CDR3 DNA reads as TGTGCCAGCCCCCTCAACCGGGGGGGTTCAGATACGCAGTATTTT.

The chain's CDR3 is CAWSVGSDGTDTQYF. The CDR3 nucleotides are TGTGCCTGGAGTGTAGGTAGCGACGGCACAGATACGCAGTATTTT. This chain joins TRBV30 and TRBJ2-3; TRBD2 might be the D (5 bases). CDR1 and CDR2 from the germline V gene are GTSNPN and SVGIG (reference sequence). CDR3 size: 15 residues. V was pared by 0 bases and J by 1 base, with 11 bases between.

The sample holds a few counts of this clone. A read error is likely here: a far larger clone is one base away. Distinct nucleotide sequences in the sample also encode this CDR3. This CDR3 reads CASSPRPGEKLFF. CDR3 sequence (DNA): TGTGCCAGCAGCCCGAGGCCGGGTGAAAAACTGTTTTTT. The chain links TRBV7-2 to TRBJ1-4; D not certain. Germline CDR1 reads SGHTA; CDR2 reads FQGNSA. CDR3 length: 13 residues. V dropped 5 bases and J dropped 7 bases, with 11 bases sitting between them.

The rearrangement uses TRBV27 and TRBJ2-7, with D possibly matching TRBD1 (6 bases). The V and J ends lost 4 bases and 3 bases respectively, with 13 bases between them. CDR1 is MNHEY and CDR2 is SMNVEV in the germline V gene (reference sequence). The length of the CDR3 is 14 residues. The CDR3 spells CASSSTQGFYEQYF. CDR3 nucleotide sequence: TGTGCCAGCAGTTCCACACAGGGTTTCTACGAGCAGTACTTC.

This clone was found once. J is TRBJ2-3 and V is TRBV4-1; 9 positions agree with TRBD2. Germline CDR1 MGHRA, CDR2 YSYEKL. Losses at the gene ends were 1 base for V and 6 bases for J; bases not matched to a gene: 5. This CDR3 has 15 amino acids. In DNA, the CDR3 is TGCGCCAGCAGCCAAGTCGAGCGGGGGGCGGATACGCAGTATTTT. Translation gives CASSQVERGADTQYF.

This clone has more than one count but fewer than ten. The rearrangement uses TRBV10-1 and TRBJ1-1; possibly TRBD1 for D (6 bases). Germline V gene data show CDR1 as WNHNN and CDR2 as SYGVQD (reference sequence). The CDR3 spans 13 residues. The V end was cut by 5 bases, the J end by 4 bases, with 11 bases between. CDR3 residues: CASSLQGGTEAFF. CDR3 nucleotides: TGCGCCAGCAGTCTACAGGGTGGCACTGAAGCTTTCTTT.

J is TRBJ1-1 and V is TRBV11-3; D is unresolved. V dropped 4 bases and J dropped 4 bases, with 10 bases sitting between them. The CDR3 has 13 amino acids. The V gene's germline CDR1 is SGHNT and CDR2 YENEEA. CDR3 residues: CASSSALATEAFF. CDR3 in DNA: TGTGCCAGCAGCTCTGCCTTAGCCACTGAAGCTTTCTTT.